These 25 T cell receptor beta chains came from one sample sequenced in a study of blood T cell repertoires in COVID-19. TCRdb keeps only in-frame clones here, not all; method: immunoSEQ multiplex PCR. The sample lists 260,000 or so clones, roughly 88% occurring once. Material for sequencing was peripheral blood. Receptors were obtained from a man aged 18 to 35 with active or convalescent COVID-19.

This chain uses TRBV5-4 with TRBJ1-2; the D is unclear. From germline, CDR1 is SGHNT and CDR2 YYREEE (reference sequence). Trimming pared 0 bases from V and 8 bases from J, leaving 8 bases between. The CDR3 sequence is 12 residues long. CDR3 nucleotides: TGTGCCAGCAGCTTGGATTCGGGAGGCTACACCTTC. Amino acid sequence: CASSLDSGGYTF. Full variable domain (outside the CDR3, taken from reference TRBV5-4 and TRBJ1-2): ETGVTQSPTHLIKTRGQQVTLRCSSQSGHNTVSWYQQALGQGPQFIFQYYREEENGRGNFPPRFSGLQFPNYSSELNVNALELDDSALYLCASSLDSGGYTFGSGTRLTVV.

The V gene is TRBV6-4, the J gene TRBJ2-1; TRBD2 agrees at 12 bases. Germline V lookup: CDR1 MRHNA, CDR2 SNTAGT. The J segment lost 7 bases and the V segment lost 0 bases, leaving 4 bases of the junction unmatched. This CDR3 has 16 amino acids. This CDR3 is CASSDSASGGANEQFF. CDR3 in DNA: TGTGCCAGCAGTGACTCGGCTAGCGGGGGGGCAAATGAGCAGTTCTTC.

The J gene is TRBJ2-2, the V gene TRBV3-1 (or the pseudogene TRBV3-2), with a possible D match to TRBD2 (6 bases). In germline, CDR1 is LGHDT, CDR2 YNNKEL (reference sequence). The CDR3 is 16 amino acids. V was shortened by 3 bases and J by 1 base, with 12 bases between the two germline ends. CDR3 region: CASSHPGLMNTGELFF. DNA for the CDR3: TGTGCCAGCAGCCATCCGGGACTCATGAACACCGGGGAGCTGTTTTTT.

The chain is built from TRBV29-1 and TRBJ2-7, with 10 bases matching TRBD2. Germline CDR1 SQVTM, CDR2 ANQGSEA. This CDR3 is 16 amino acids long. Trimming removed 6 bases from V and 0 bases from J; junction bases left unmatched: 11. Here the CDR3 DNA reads TGCAGCGTAAGACAGCGTAGCGGGGGGTTCTCCTACGAGCAGTACTTC. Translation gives CSVRQRSGGFSYEQYF.

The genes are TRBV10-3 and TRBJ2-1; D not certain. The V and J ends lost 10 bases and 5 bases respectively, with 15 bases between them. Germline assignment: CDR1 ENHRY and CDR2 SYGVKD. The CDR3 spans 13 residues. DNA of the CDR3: TGTGCCACCAAATCCGGTATCCACAATGAGCAGTTCTTC. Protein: CATKSGIHNEQFF.

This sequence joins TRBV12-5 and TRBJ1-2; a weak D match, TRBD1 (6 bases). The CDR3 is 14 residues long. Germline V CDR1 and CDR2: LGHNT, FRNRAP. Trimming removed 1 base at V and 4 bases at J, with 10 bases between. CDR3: CASGLAGQIYGYTF. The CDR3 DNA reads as TGTGCTAGTGGTTTGGCCGGACAGATCTATGGCTACACCTTC.

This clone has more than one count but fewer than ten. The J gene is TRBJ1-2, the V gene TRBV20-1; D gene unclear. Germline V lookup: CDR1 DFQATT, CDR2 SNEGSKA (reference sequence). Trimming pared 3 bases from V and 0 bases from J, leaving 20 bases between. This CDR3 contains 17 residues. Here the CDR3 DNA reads TGCAGTGCTAGTTCCCCCGGTCAGATTCTAGCTAACTATGGCTACACCTTC. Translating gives CSASSPGQILANYGYTF.

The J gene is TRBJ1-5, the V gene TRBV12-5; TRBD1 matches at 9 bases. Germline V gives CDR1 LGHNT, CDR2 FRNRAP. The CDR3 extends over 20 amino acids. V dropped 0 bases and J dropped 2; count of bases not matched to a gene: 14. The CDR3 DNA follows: TGTGCTAGTGGTTTGGTCCCGGGACAGGGCCCATGGAGGGGCAATCAGCCCCAGCATTTT. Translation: CASGLVPGQGPWRGNQPQHF.

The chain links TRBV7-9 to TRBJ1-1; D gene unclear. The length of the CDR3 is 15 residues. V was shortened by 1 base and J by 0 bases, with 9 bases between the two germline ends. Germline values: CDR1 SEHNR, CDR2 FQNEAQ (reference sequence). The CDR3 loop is CASSLGNRLNTEAFF. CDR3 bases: TGTGCCAGCAGCTTAGGTAACAGACTGAACACTGAAGCTTTCTTT.

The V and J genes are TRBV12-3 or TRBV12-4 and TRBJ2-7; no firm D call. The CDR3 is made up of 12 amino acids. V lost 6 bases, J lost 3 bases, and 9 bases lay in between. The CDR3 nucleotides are TGTGCCAGCAGCCAACAAGACTACGAGCAGTACTTC. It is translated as CASSQQDYEQYF.

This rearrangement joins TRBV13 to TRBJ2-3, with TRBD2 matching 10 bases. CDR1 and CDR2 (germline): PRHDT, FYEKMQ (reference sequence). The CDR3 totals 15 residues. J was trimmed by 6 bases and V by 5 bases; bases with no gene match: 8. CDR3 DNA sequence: TGTGCCAGCAGCCATCGAGTTAGCGGGGGGGATACGCAGTATTTT. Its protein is CASSHRVSGGDTQYF.

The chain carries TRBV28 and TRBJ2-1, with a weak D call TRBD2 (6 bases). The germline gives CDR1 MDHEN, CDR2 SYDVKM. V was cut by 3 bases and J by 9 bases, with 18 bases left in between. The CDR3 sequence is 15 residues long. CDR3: CASSFRGLLNGEQFF. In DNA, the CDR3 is TGTGCCAGCAGTTTTCGGGGACTTTTGAATGGTGAGCAGTTCTTC.

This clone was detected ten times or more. CDR3 DNA: TGTGCCAGCAGTGGACACAGGACGAACACCGGGGAGCTGTTTTTT. Translation: CASSGHRTNTGELFF. The V call is TRBV6-4, the J call TRBJ2-2; weak D call: TRBD1 (5 bases). CDR3 length: 15 amino acids. CDR1 MRHNA and CDR2 SNTAGT come from the germline V gene. Trimming pared 4 bases from V and 0 bases from J, leaving 9 bases between.

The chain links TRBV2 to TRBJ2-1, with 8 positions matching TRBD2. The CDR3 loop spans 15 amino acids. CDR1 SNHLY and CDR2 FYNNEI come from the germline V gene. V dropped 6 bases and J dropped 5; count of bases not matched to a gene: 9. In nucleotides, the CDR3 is TGTGCCAGCAGCGCGGGGACTAGTAGCGACAATGAGCAGTTCTTC. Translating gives CASSAGTSSDNEQFF.

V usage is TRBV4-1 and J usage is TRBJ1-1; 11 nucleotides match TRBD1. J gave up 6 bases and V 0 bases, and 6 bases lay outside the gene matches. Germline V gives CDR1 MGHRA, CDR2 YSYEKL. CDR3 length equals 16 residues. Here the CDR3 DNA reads TGCGCCAGCAGCCAAGATTACCCGGGACAGGGGGCTGAAGCTTTCTTT. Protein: CASSQDYPGQGAEAFF.

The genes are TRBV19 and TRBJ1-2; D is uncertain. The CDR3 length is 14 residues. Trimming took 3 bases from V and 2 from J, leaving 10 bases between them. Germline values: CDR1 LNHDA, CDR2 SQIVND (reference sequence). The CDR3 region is CASSIALQNYGYTF. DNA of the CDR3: TGTGCCAGTAGTATTGCCCTTCAGAACTATGGCTACACCTTC.

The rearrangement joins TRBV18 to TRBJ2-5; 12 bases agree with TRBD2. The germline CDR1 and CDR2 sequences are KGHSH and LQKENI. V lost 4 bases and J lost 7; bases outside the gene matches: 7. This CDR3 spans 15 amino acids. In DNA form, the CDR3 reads TGTGCCAGCTCACGGACTAGCGGGACGCAGGGGACCCAGTACTTC. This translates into CASSRTSGTQGTQYF.

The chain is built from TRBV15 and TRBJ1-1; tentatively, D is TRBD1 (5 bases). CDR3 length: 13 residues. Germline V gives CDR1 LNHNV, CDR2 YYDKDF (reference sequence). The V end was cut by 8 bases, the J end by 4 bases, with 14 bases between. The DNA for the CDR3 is TGTGCCACCTCTCTAAGAAGGGGCACTGAAGCTTTCTTT. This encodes CATSLRRGTEAFF.

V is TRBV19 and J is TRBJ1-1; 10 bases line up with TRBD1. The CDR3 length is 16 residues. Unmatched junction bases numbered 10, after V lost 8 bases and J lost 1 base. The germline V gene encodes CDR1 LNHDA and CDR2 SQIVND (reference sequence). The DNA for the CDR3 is TGTGCCAGTCATAGGGGGACAGGGGCACCGAACACTGAAGCTTTCTTT. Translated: CASHRGTGAPNTEAFF.

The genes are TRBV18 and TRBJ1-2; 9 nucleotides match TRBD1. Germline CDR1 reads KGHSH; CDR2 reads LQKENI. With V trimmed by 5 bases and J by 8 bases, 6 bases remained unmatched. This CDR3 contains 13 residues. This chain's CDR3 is CASSTDRGDGYTF. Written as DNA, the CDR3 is TGTGCCAGCTCAACCGACAGGGGGGACGGCTACACCTTC.

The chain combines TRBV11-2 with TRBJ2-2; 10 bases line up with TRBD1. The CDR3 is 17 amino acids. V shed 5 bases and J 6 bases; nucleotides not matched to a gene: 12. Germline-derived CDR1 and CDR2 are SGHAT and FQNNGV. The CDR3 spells CASSPGAGQGNPGELFF. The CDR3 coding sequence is TGTGCCAGCAGCCCGGGAGCGGGACAGGGGAATCCCGGGGAGCTGTTTTTT.

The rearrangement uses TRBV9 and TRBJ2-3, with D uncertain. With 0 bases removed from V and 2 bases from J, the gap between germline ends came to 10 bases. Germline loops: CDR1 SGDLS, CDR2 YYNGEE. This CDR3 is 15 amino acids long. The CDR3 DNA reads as TGTGCCAGCAGCGTAGCTACTGGGCTCACAGATACGCAGTATTTT. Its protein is CASSVATGLTDTQYF. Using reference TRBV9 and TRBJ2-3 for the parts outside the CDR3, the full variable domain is DSGVTQTPKHLITATGQRVTLRCSPRSGDLSVYWYQQSLDQGLQFLIQYYNGEERAKGNILERFSAQQFPDLHSELNLSSLELGDSALYFCASSVATGLTDTQYFGPGTRLTVL.

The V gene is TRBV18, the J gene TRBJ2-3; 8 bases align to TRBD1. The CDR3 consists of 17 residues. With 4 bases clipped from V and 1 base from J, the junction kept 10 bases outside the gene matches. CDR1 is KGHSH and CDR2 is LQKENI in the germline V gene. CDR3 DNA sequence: TGTGCCAGCTCACAAGGTATAGGGACAGGCCGCACAGATACGCAGTATTTT. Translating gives CASSQGIGTGRTDTQYF. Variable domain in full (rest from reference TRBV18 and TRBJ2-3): NAGVMQNPRHLVRRRGQEARLRCSPMKGHSHVYWYRQLPEEGLKFMVYLQKENIIDESGMPKERFSAEFPKEGPSILRIQQVVRGDSAAYFCASSQGIGTGRTDTQYFGPGTRLTVL.

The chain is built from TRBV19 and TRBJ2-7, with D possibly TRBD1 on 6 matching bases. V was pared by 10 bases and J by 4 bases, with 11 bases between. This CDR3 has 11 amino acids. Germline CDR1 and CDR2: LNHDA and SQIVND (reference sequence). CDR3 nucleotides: TGTGCCACCCAGGGGCGGTACGAGCAGTACTTC. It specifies CATQGRYEQYF.

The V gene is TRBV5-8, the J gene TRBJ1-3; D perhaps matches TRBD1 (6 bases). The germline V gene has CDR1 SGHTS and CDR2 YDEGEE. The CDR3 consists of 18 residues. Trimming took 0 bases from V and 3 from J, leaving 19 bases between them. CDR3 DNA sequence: TGTGCCAGCAGCTTGGACCACGTGGGAGGGGGTGATGGAAACACCATATATTTT. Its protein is CASSLDHVGGGDGNTIYF.